This T cell receptor (beta chain) was documented in a study of Ad26.COV2.S vaccination and SARS-CoV-2 variants. Treatment defined: some 20 received Ad26.COV2.S at low or high dose, single or two shots; about 5 received placebo; per-sample allocation not given. Sampling happened 63 days after the first vaccine or placebo injection. The germline gives CDR1 GTSNPN, CDR2 SVGIG (reference sequence). The CDR3 has 15 residues. Trimming took off 0 bases at V and 1 base at J, with 12 bases between the two ends. The data were produced by immunoSEQ multiplex PCR, yet TCRdb's version contains in-frame clones alone and is incomplete. The sample records about 380,000 clones, about 83% being singletons.

This material consisted of peripheral blood, taken in a trial of Ad26.COV2.S vaccine versus placebo. The source of this sequence is a person between 18 and 59 years old who received the Ad26.COV2.S COVID-19 vaccine or a placebo. The chain recombines TRBV30 with TRBJ1-1; D not certain. The CDR3 region is CAWSVTRLENTEAFF. DNA of the CDR3: TGTGCCTGGAGTGTTACACGGCTAGAGAACACTGAAGCTTTCTTT.